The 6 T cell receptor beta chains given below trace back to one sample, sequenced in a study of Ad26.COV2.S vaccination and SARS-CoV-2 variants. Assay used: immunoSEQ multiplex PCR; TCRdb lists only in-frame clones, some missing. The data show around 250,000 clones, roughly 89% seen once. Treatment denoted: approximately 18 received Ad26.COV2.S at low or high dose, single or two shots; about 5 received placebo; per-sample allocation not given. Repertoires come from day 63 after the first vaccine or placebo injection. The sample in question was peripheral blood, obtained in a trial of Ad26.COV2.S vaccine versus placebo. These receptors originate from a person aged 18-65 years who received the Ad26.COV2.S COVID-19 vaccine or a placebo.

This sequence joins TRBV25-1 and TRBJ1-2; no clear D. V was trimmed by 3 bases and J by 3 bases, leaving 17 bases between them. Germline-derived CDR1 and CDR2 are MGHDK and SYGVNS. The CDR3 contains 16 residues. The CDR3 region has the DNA TGTGCCAGCAGTGATACGGTTCGGGAGTGGGACTATGGCTACACCTTC. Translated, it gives CASSDTVREWDYGYTF.

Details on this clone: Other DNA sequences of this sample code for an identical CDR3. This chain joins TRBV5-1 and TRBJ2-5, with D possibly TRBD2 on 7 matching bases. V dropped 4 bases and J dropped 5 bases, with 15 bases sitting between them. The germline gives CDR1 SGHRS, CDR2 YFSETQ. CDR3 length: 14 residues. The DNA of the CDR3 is TGCGCCAGCAGCGTGACGGGGGGCCGGGAGACCCAGTACTTC. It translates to CASSVTGGRETQYF.

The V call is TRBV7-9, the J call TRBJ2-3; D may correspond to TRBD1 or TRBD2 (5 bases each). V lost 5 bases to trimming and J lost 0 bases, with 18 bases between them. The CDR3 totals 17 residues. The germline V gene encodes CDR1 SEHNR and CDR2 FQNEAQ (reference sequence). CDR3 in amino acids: CASSPFPRGSSTDTQYF. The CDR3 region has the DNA TGTGCCAGCAGCCCCTTTCCGAGGGGATCTAGCACAGATACGCAGTATTTT.

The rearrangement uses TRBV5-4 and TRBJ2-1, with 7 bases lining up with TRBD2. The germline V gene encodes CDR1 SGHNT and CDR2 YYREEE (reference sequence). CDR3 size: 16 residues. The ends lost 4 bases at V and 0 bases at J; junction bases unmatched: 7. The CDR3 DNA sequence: TGTGCCAGCAGCGCGGGAGCCGCGAGCTCCTACAATGAGCAGTTCTTC. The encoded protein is CASSAGAASSYNEQFF.

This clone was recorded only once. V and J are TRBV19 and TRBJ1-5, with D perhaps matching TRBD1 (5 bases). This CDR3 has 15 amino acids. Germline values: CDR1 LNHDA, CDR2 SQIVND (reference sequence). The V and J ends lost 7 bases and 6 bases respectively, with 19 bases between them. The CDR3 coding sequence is TGTGCCAGTAATGTGGGCGAGGGGCTGGGTCAGCCCCAGCATTTT. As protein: CASNVGEGLGQPQHF.

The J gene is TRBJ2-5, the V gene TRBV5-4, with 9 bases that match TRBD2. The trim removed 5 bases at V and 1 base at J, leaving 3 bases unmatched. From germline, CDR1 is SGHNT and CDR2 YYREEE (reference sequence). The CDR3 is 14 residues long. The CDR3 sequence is CASRGTSLQETQYF. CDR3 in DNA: TGTGCCAGCAGGGGGACTAGCCTCCAAGAGACCCAGTACTTC.